Below, one T cell receptor (beta chain) is given with its context. The antigen it binds to is not known. Base qualities are not at hand, and no much larger clone is one base apart. The CDR3 runs 14 residues from the cysteine to the phenylalanine. Of all the DNA, just the CDR3 is kept, 42 bases in frame from base 1. The junction shows trimming of 6 bases on V and 3 bases on J, and the gene matches do not reach 7 bases of it. CDR1 and CDR2 are read off the germline V gene as SGHRS and YFSETQ. The data stem from a study of tumor-infiltrating lymphocytes in primary liver carcinoma (dated by TCRdb to about 2017). As for the study more broadly: About 5 patients with histopathologically diagnosed primary liver carcinoma underwent surgical resection in China between late 2015 and March 2016. The study combined TCRbeta repertoire sequencing, expression microarrays and whole-exome sequencing across five regions of each liver tumor, with adjacent normal tissue and blood. Of the five patients (three men and two women, aged 30 to 69 years), four had hepatocellular carcinoma and one had combined HCC and intrahepatic cholangiocarcinoma. A total of roughly 35 specimens from 5 patients underwent TCRbeta repertoire sequencing, comprising 25 or so tumor regions, 5 adjacent noncancerous liver tissues and 5 peripheral blood samples. Samples yielded roughly 3.5 to 7.13 million productive TCRbeta reads; read depth did not differ significantly between tissue types. The five patients had tumors of stage T1-T3 N0M0, with maximum diameters ranging from roughly 4 to 11 cm. Technical replicate repertoires showed high reproducibility, with mean shared-clone rates around 0.9 and correlation coefficients above 0.95. Results the study describes overall, beyond this receptor: Only 4 or 5 patients were included in the study, and the authors note that the findings should be validated in a larger study. Only the TCR beta chain was sequenced, which likely underestimates true repertoire diversity because unpaired alpha chains were not captured. Pairs of tumor regions showed greater repertoire overlap (mean around 36%) than tumor-adjacent pairs (approximately 17%) or tumor-blood pairs (about 15%), which is consistent with antigen-driven expansion. The top 250 clones made up a significantly larger repertoire fraction in tumors than in blood (p = 0.039). Comparison of CD4+ and CD8+ T cell repertoires was precluded by the use of bulk unsorted samples.

RNA from unsorted whole blood was extracted with TRIzol reagent, and germline DNA was obtained with the DNeasy Blood & Tissue kit. Chronic HBV infection was present in the patients, and the patients were treatment-naive at sampling. Before surgery, approximately 3.8 milliliters of peripheral blood were collected into K2EDTA tubes. Starting from approximately 0.5 ug total RNA, TCRbeta-specific cDNA was produced by reverse transcription with a constant-region primer and ProtoScript II reverse transcriptase. Three nested multiplex PCR rounds, following a slightly modified ARM-PCR procedure, were used to build the TCRbeta libraries. The first two PCR rounds used multiplex TRBV1-TRBV30 forward primers with a Cbeta reverse primer, each for about 10 cycles. Sample barcodes and Illumina adapters were added in a final 25-cycle PCR using Deep VentR polymerase. Amplicons of 200-500 bp were gel-purified with a QIAquick gel extraction kit before sequencing. An Illumina HiSeq 2500 was used to sequence the TCRbeta amplicons with 250-bp paired-end reads. On the study's bioinformatics: Reads were quality-trimmed with Trimmomatic v0.33, and paired reads were merged with FLASH v1.2.11 to recover full CDR3 sequences. MiGEC v1.2.1b assigned V, D and J germline segments to the rearranged TCRbeta sequences. VDJtools v1.0.0 computed clonotype statistics and Shannon-Wiener diversity indices. To reduce sampling bias, subsequent analyses other than the diversity analysis used only the 250 most abundant clonotypes in each sample. The public reads were run again by TCRdb, first through fastp at Q25 and then through MiXCR, and only productive beta chains were kept. One record per CDR3 amino acid sequence lists the most common genes and DNA. V and J calls and clone size were set by TCRdb, not the authors. The sample records approximately 340,000 distinct CDR3 sequences, approximately 65% of which are singletons. Of the sample, 5.5% to 7% is held by the ten largest clones.

This receptor was obtained from a man aged 40-55 years with primary liver carcinoma and hepatitis B virus infection. The rearranged segments are TRBV5-1 and TRBJ1-1, and 8 bases in between align with TRBD1. Source material: peripheral blood. In nucleotides, the sequence is TGCGCCAGCAACTTTGACAGGGGTTACACTGAAGCTTTCTTT. Translated, this gives CASNFDRGYTEAFF.